This T cell receptor (beta chain) was sequenced in a study of immune heterogeneity within non-small cell lung tumors. For the study at large: A handful of squamous cell carcinomas, around 9 non-squamous carcinomas and 1 not otherwise specified made up the tumors.

Findings and caveats of the study: Patients largely differed in their high-frequency T-cell receptor beta clonotypes.

A remark on this clonotype: Its antigen remains unknown.

The CDR3 spans 17 residues. Germline assignment: CDR1 SGHNT and CDR2 YYREEE (reference sequence). V gave up 3 bases and J gave up 0 bases; unmatched junction bases: 7. Amplifying TCR beta CDR3 involved multiplex PCR carried out with 32 V and 13 J primers. MiXCR, run by TCRdb on the multiplex PCR reads, gives a single entry per CDR3 protein. This sample carries some 13,000 distinct CDR3 sequences, 23% of them seen once, and the ten largest clones take around 15%. For each sample, template was approximately 0.6 ug of bulk tumor genomic DNA. Primary tumors were biopsied several times each, far apart, intraoperatively. The study cohort was described as untreated, and its members had newly diagnosed non-small cell lung cancer. They went on to have curative surgery.

The chain joins TRBV5-4 to TRBJ1-3, with 9 nucleotides matching TRBD1. The sequencing sample was made of lung tumor tissue. The TCR was taken from a man in his fifties with non-small cell lung cancer. CDR3 bases: TGTGCCAGCAGCTCATGGGGACAGGGATCCTCTGGAAACACCATATATTTT. Its protein product is CASSSWGQGSSGNTIYF.